The 28 T cell receptor beta chains below were found in one sample sequenced in a study of blood T cell repertoires in COVID-19. Libraries were prepared by immunoSEQ multiplex PCR; TCRdb keeps only in-frame clonotypes and omits some of them. The data hold fewer than 350,000 clones, with about 82% observed a single time. The sequenced sample consisted of peripheral blood. Receptors were obtained from a human donor in a cohort sampled during active COVID-19.

V and J are TRBV6-5 and TRBJ1-3, with TRBD1 as a possible D gene (6 bases). Germline V gene sequence: CDR1 MNHEY, CDR2 SVGAGI. The CDR3 sequence is 14 residues long. The V end lost 2 bases, the J end lost 1 base, and 6 bases lay between the germline ends. The CDR3 protein is CASSYGQSGNTIYF. The CDR3 DNA reads as TGTGCCAGCAGTTACGGACAGTCTGGAAACACCATATATTTT.

The chain couples TRBV29-1 to TRBJ2-3; D perhaps matches TRBD1 (6 bases). Trimming removed 5 bases from V and 1 base from J, with 13 bases in between. The V gene's germline CDR1 is SQVTM and CDR2 ANQGSEA. This CDR3 comprises 14 residues. In DNA, the CDR3 is TGCAGCGTTTCCGGGACAATCGGCACAGATACGCAGTATTTT. Protein product: CSVSGTIGTDTQYF.

The V call is TRBV19, the J call TRBJ1-1; 9 bases align to TRBD1. CDR1 and CDR2 (germline): LNHDA, SQIVND (reference sequence). The CDR3 is 14 amino acids. V was pared by 7 bases and J by 1 base, with 4 bases of the junction left unmatched. CDR3 sequence: CASKQQGANTEAFF. The CDR3 DNA sequence: TGTGCCAGTAAGCAACAGGGGGCGAACACTGAAGCTTTCTTT.

The genes are TRBV6-2 or TRBV6-3 and TRBJ2-1; the D gene is possibly TRBD2 (6 bases). Germline loops: CDR1 MNHEY, CDR2 SVGEGT. Between the trimmed V and J ends, which lost 1 base and 0 bases, there was a span of 13 bases. CDR3 length: 17 amino acids. CDR3 in amino acids: CASSYLGLTSSYNEQFF. CDR3 sequence (DNA): TGTGCCAGCAGTTACTTGGGCTTGACTAGCTCCTACAATGAGCAGTTCTTC.

This clone was observed once. This chain links TRBV11-3 with TRBJ2-7; 7 positions agree with TRBD1. This CDR3 comprises 15 residues. The ends lost 5 bases at V and 1 base at J; junction bases unmatched: 8. Germline V gives CDR1 SGHNT, CDR2 YENEEA. CDR3 DNA: TGTGCCAGCAGCCGAACCGGGACAGAGTCCTACGAGCAGTACTTC. It is translated as CASSRTGTESYEQYF.

The J gene is TRBJ1-5, the V gene TRBV29-1; D is uncertain. Germline CDR1 SQVTM, CDR2 ANQGSEA. Trimming took 6 bases from V and 4 from J, leaving 13 bases between them. The CDR3 extends over 13 amino acids. CDR3 region: CSVRESINQPQHF. Written as DNA, the CDR3 is TGCAGCGTGAGAGAGTCTATTAATCAGCCCCAGCATTTT.

This clone was recorded at least ten times. The chain is built from TRBV7-9 and TRBJ2-7, with 10 bases fitting TRBD1. CDR3 length: 16 amino acids. V gave up 5 bases and J gave up 5 bases; unmatched junction bases: 12. The germline gives CDR1 SEHNR, CDR2 FQNEAQ (reference sequence). The CDR3 nucleotides are TGTGCCAGCAGCAGAGTTGTAGGGACAGGGGACAACGAGCAGTACTTC. This gives the protein CASSRVVGTGDNEQYF.

This clone appeared once. This chain connects TRBV5-6 to TRBJ2-3, with D perhaps TRBD1 (5 bases). This CDR3 is 15 amino acids long. The germline V gene encodes CDR1 SGHDT and CDR2 YYEEEE. Trimming took off 4 bases at V and 2 bases at J, with 14 bases between the two ends. In nucleotides, the CDR3 is TGTGCCAGCAGCGCCGCAGGGTGGTTCACAGATACGCAGTATTTT. This encodes CASSAAGWFTDTQYF. Complete variable domain (other parts from reference TRBV5-6 and TRBJ2-3): DAGVTQSPTHLIKTRGQQVTLRCSPKSGHDTVSWYQQALGQGPQFIFQYYEEEERQRGNFPDRFSGHQFPNYSSELNVNALLLGDSALYLCASSAAGWFTDTQYFGPGTRLTVL.

This chain connects TRBV3-1 (or the pseudogene TRBV3-2) to TRBJ2-5, with 9 positions matching TRBD2. With V trimmed by 5 bases and J by 3 bases, 1 base remained unmatched. CDR1 and CDR2 (germline): LGHDT, YNNKEL (reference sequence). The CDR3 has 13 amino acids. CDR3 nucleotide sequence: TGTGCCAGCAGCGGGACTAGCAAAGAGACCCAGTACTTC. Translation: CASSGTSKETQYF.

The CDR3 sequence is CASSPTSPGELFF. The CDR3 nucleotides read TGTGCCAGCAGTCCGACTAGTCCCGGGGAGCTGTTTTTT. The genes are TRBV12-3 or TRBV12-4 and TRBJ2-2; weak D call: TRBD2 (6 bases). Trimming cost V 5 bases and J 6 bases, with 10 bases left between them. This CDR3 has 13 amino acids.

The chain has TRBV7-9 and TRBJ2-5; no definite D call. V dropped 5 bases and J dropped 4 bases, with 17 bases sitting between them. This CDR3 comprises 15 residues. The germline gives CDR1 SEHNR, CDR2 FQNEAQ (reference sequence). The CDR3 is CASSPPGVGSETQYF. CDR3 in DNA: TGTGCCAGCAGCCCCCCAGGTGTGGGTTCAGAGACCCAGTACTTC.

The gene calls are TRBV3-1 (or the pseudogene TRBV3-2) and TRBJ1-2, with a tentative D call TRBD1 (5 bases). Trimming pared 1 base from V and 7 bases from J, leaving 16 bases between. Germline V gene data show CDR1 as LGHDT and CDR2 as YNNKEL (reference sequence). The CDR3 is made up of 15 amino acids. The CDR3 bases are TGTGCCAGCAGCCAAGGTATGCAGGGTATTGGTGGCTACACCTTC. It yields the protein CASSQGMQGIGGYTF.

This clone has just one count. This rearrangement joins TRBV29-1 to TRBJ1-3, with unresolved D. From germline, CDR1 is SQVTM and CDR2 ANQGSEA. The CDR3 extends over 12 amino acids. V was cut by 7 bases and J by 2 bases, with 9 bases left in between. The CDR3 DNA is TGCAGCGCTCGGGTGACTGGAAACACCATATATTTT. This codes for CSARVTGNTIYF.

CDR3 residues: CASSQDEVKQYF. Here the CDR3 DNA reads TGTGCCAGCAGCCAAGATGAGGTGAAGCAGTACTTC. V usage is TRBV3-1 (or the pseudogene TRBV3-2) and J usage is TRBJ2-7; no definite D call. The germline gives CDR1 LGHDT, CDR2 YNNKEL (reference sequence). V lost 0 bases to trimming and J lost 8 bases, with 8 bases between them. CDR3 length: 12 residues.

The V gene is TRBV5-1, the J gene TRBJ2-7; 12 bases align to TRBD1. J gave up 2 bases and V 5 bases, and 20 bases lay outside the gene matches. The CDR3 is 20 residues long. Germline CDR1 reads SGHRS; CDR2 reads YFSETQ. CDR3 loop: CASRKLATGTGGHLTYEQYF. As DNA, the CDR3 is TGCGCCAGCAGAAAACTAGCCACCGGGACAGGGGGCCACCTAACCTACGAGCAGTACTTC.

The chain combines TRBV9 with TRBJ2-7; 9 positions match TRBD1. J lost 6 bases, V lost 4 bases, and 8 bases had no gene match. This CDR3 comprises 14 residues. CDR1 is SGDLS, CDR2 YYNGEE, per germline. The CDR3 sequence: CASSPTGGQGEQYF. The DNA of the CDR3 is TGTGCCAGCAGCCCGACAGGGGGTCAGGGCGAGCAGTACTTC.

V gene TRBV29-1 combines with J gene TRBJ2-7; D unresolved. Looked up from germline, CDR1 is SQVTM and CDR2 is ANQGSEA. V was cut by 5 bases and J by 4 bases, with 9 bases left in between. The CDR3 contains 11 residues. The CDR3 DNA sequence: TGCAGCGTTAAAACTGGTTACGAGCAGTACTTC. Encoded protein: CSVKTGYEQYF.

V gene TRBV12-3 or TRBV12-4 combines with J gene TRBJ1-1; no firm D call. CDR3 length: 11 amino acids. Trimming removed 2 bases at V and 7 bases at J, with 5 bases between. CDR3 nucleotide sequence: TGTGCCAGCAGTTTATCGAGTGAAGCTTTCTTT. Translation gives CASSLSSEAFF.

J is TRBJ2-1 and V is TRBV27, with 8 positions matching TRBD1. Germline loops: CDR1 MNHEY, CDR2 SMNVEV (reference sequence). CDR3 length equals 15 residues. After removal of 6 bases from V and 4 bases from J, the junction contained 8 bases not matched to a gene. The CDR3 nucleotides are TGTGCCAGCAGCAAGACAGGGGAGGATTACAATGAGCAGTTCTTC. As protein: CASSKTGEDYNEQFF.

The chain combines TRBV2 with TRBJ1-5; 8 nucleotides agree with TRBD1. The germline V gene has CDR1 SNHLY and CDR2 FYNNEI. CDR3 length: 13 amino acids. V trimming: 6 bases; J trimming: 5 bases; junction bases outside the gene matches: 3. CDR3 DNA: TGTGCCAGCAGAGGACAGGGACATCAGCCCCAGCATTTT. The encoded protein is CASRGQGHQPQHF.

This chain joins TRBV2 and TRBJ1-3; D is undetermined. The CDR3 is 14 residues long. Trimming took off 5 bases at V and 1 base at J, with 9 bases between the two ends. The germline CDR1 and CDR2 sequences are SNHLY and FYNNEI. This CDR3 reads CASSPGWSGNTIYF. CDR3 in DNA: TGTGCCAGCAGTCCCGGTTGGTCTGGAAACACCATATATTTT.

The gene calls are TRBV4-1 and TRBJ2-2, with TRBD1 as a possible D gene (5 bases). V lost 0 bases and J 2 bases, leaving 19 bases between the germline ends. The CDR3 length is 19 residues. CDR1 and CDR2 from the germline V gene are MGHRA and YSYEKL. CDR3 sequence (DNA): TGCGCCAGCAGCCAAGAGCAGGGCCATAAAAGATTAAACACCGGGGAGCTGTTTTTT. It yields the protein CASSQEQGHKRLNTGELFF.

In this sample, this clone turned up a few times. The chain links TRBV2 to TRBJ1-1; D uncertain. This CDR3 contains 13 residues. Trimming removed 7 bases from V and 4 bases from J, with 13 bases in between. Germline values: CDR1 SNHLY, CDR2 FYNNEI. CDR3 loop: CASTEEVTTEAFF. In DNA, the CDR3 is TGTGCCAGCACTGAGGAGGTGACCACTGAAGCTTTCTTT.

The chain recombines TRBV30 with TRBJ2-1; 10 nucleotides line up with TRBD2. Losses at the gene ends were 5 bases for V and 3 bases for J; bases not matched to a gene: 1. Germline V gene lookup returns CDR1 GTSNPN and CDR2 SVGIG (reference sequence). CDR3 length: 13 amino acids. The chain's CDR3 is CAWQRGGYNEQFF. CDR3 nucleotides: TGTGCCTGGCAGCGGGGGGGCTACAATGAGCAGTTCTTC.

This clone was counted a single time. The CDR3 DNA reads as TGTGCCAGCAGCCCCCATTGGGGACAGACAAACTACAATGAGCAGTTCTTC. Translation: CASSPHWGQTNYNEQFF. V usage is TRBV11-2 and J usage is TRBJ2-1, with 7 bases fitting TRBD1. The CDR3 length is 17 residues. Trimming cost V 5 bases and J 3 bases; bases outside gene matches: 13. Germline values: CDR1 SGHAT, CDR2 FQNNGV.

This sequence joins TRBV7-3 and TRBJ2-1, with 7 bases lining up with TRBD1. The CDR3 totals 12 residues. The J segment lost 14 bases and the V segment lost 5 bases, leaving 9 bases of the junction unmatched. Germline V gene sequence: CDR1 SGHTA, CDR2 FQGTGA. The DNA of the CDR3 is TGTGCCAGCAGCCCGACAGGGAAAGGGAAGTTCTTC. This gives the protein CASSPTGKGKFF.

The rearrangement joins TRBV14 to TRBJ1-1; TRBD1 aligns across 8 bases. Germline assignment: CDR1 SGHDN and CDR2 FVKESK. The junction had 5 bases not matched to a gene; V was cut back by 4 bases and J by 4 bases. The CDR3 length is 14 residues. CDR3 in amino acids: CASSPQGAGTEAFF. The DNA for the CDR3 is TGTGCCAGCAGCCCTCAGGGGGCTGGCACTGAAGCTTTCTTT.

This clone was counted between two and nine times. The chain couples TRBV5-6 to TRBJ2-3; D is ambiguous. Germline V CDR1 and CDR2: SGHDT, YYEEEE. The V and J ends lost 4 bases and 6 bases respectively, with 18 bases between them. This CDR3 spans 15 amino acids. CDR3 in DNA: TGTGCCAGCAGCCCAAGACTCAGATCCCTGGATACGCAGTATTTT. Amino acids: CASSPRLRSLDTQYF.